These T cell receptor beta chains were read from a single sample in a study of beta chain features in type 1 diabetes. Assay used: immunoSEQ multiplex PCR; TCRdb lists only in-frame clones, some missing. The sample lists approximately 50,000 clones, roughly 41% occurring once. Sequencing was performed on Tregs from blood. All receptors come from a man aged 25 to 40 with type 1 diabetes. CDR3s include the opening cysteine and the closing phenylalanine or tryptophan. D genes are given only for firm matches. The listing skips clone size in some rows; elsewhere it reads once, few, many or a size class.

CASSPSAGNQPQHF,TGTGCCAGCTCACCTTCCGCAGGGAATCAGCCCCAGCATTTT,-,TRBV18,TRBJ1-5,few
CASSESGGRTHGYTF,TGTGCCAGCAGTGAATCAGGCGGGAGGACTCATGGCTACACCTTC,-,TRBV25-1,TRBJ1-2,-
CASASRPGSTGELFF,TGTGCCAGCGCATCCCGCCCGGGGAGCACCGGGGAGCTGTTTTTT,-,TRBV11-2,TRBJ2-2,few
CAWSPGQNSPLHF,TGTGCCTGGAGTCCGGGACAGAATTCACCCCTCCACTTT,TRBD1,TRBV30,TRBJ1-6,-
CAIRPRDTSYEQYF,TGTGCCATCCGGCCCCGGGACACCTCCTACGAGCAGTACTTC,-,TRBV6-6,TRBJ2-7,-
CASSLAGYYNEQFF,TGTGCCAGCAGTTTAGCGGGGTACTACAATGAGCAGTTCTTC,-,TRBV27,TRBJ2-1,-
CSVEAGVLNNEQFF,TGCAGCGTTGAGGCAGGGGTGTTAAACAATGAGCAGTTCTTC,-,TRBV29-1,TRBJ2-1,-
CASSLAGGNEQFF,TGTGCCAGCAGTTTGGCAGGGGGCAATGAGCAGTTCTTC,TRBD1,TRBV28,TRBJ2-1,few
CASSRSPYNEQYF,TGTGCCAGCAGCCGGTCCCCGTATAACGAGCAGTACTTC,-,TRBV9,TRBJ2-7,-
CASRIHENNGELFF,TGTGCCAGCAGAATCCACGAAAACAACGGGGAGCTGTTTTTT,-,TRBV28,TRBJ2-2,-
CASSVVILAGAYEQYF,TGTGCCAGCAGCGTAGTTATCCTAGCGGGGGCCTACGAGCAGTACTTC,TRBD2,TRBV9,TRBJ2-7,-
CASSRTAAYEQYF,TGTGCCAGCAGCCGGACAGCAGCCTACGAGCAGTACTTC,-,TRBV6-6,TRBJ2-7,-
CASSTRQEETQYF,TGTGCCAGCAGTACCCGACAGGAAGAGACCCAGTACTTC,-,TRBV6-1,TRBJ2-5,-
CASSPVGQNTGELFF,TGCGCCAGCAGCCCCGTCGGACAGAACACCGGGGAGCTGTTTTTT,-,TRBV5-1,TRBJ2-2,few
CASRRDSSTDTQYF,TGTGCCAGCAGGAGAGACTCTAGCACAGATACGCAGTATTTT,-,TRBV7-9,TRBJ2-3,-
CASQEGLAGKYNEQFF,TGCGCCAGCCAAGAGGGACTAGCGGGAAAGTACAATGAGCAGTTCTTC,TRBD2,TRBV10-2,TRBJ2-1,-
CASSLVIGTGTETQYF,TGTGCCAGCAGCTTAGTGATTGGGACAGGGACAGAGACCCAGTACTTC,TRBD1,TRBV7-2,TRBJ2-5,few